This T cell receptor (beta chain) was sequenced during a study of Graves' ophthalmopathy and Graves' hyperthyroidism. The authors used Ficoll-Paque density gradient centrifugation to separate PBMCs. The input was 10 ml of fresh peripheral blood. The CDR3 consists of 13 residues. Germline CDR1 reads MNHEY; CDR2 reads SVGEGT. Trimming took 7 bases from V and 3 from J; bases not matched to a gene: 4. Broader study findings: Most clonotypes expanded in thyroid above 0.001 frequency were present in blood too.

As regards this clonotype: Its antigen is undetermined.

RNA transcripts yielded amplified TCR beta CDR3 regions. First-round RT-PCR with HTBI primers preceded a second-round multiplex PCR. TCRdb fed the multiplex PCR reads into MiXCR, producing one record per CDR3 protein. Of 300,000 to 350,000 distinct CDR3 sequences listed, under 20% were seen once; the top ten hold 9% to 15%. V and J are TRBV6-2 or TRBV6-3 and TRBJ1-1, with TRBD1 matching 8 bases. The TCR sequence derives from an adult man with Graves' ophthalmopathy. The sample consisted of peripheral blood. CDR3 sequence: CASIGDRHTEAFF. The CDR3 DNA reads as TGTGCCAGCATAGGGGACAGGCACACTGAAGCTTTCTTT.